The sequence of this T cell receptor (beta chain) was determined in a study of cytomegalovirus exposure and HLA in healthy donors. Study-level points and caveats: The HLA-A and HLA-B alleles of most subjects were reportedly predicted accurately from TCR beta sequences.

The PCR had 60 Vbeta and 13 Jbeta primers. Profiling relied on immunoSEQ multiplex PCR, and the TCRdb table lists in-frame clones only, not all of them. The sample records around 170,000 clones, 70% to 80% being singletons. With regard to this clone: What it binds is not known.

Germline CDR1 and CDR2: SQVTM and ANQGSEA. The V segment lost 3 bases and the J segment 7 bases; nucleotides outside the gene matches: 2. CDR3 length: 11 residues. Input material: PBMCs. This clonotype was obtained from a woman between 40 and 55 years old in good health and CMV-seronegative. The V call is TRBV29-1, the J call TRBJ1-2; the match to TRBD1 covers 7 bases. DNA of the CDR3: TGCAGCGTTGATAAGGGGGCTGGCTACACCTTC. Amino acid sequence: CSVDKGAGYTF.